This T cell receptor beta chain was found in a study of shared clonotypes between healthy human individuals. The junction had 8 bases not matched to a gene; V was cut back by 8 bases and J by 0 bases. CDR3 length: 16 residues. Germline V gives CDR1 SGHRS, CDR2 YFSETQ. This table comes from immunoSEQ multiplex PCR, and its TCRdb copy is limited to in-frame clones, with some not included. The sample lists roughly 770,000 clones; 90% to 98% were seen once. Naive CD8 cells were CD45RO-negative, positively selected for CCR7, excluding terminally differentiated effector memory CD45RA+ cells. Sample: naive CD8+ T cells sorted from blood. This clonotype originated in a man aged 30 to 45 in good health. The chain combines TRBV5-1 with TRBJ1-5; 10 bases are a match to TRBD1. CDR3 DNA sequence: TGCGCCAGTCCGGGACAGGGGATTGATAGCAATCAGCCCCAGCATTTT. Encoded protein: CASPGQGIDSNQPQHF.